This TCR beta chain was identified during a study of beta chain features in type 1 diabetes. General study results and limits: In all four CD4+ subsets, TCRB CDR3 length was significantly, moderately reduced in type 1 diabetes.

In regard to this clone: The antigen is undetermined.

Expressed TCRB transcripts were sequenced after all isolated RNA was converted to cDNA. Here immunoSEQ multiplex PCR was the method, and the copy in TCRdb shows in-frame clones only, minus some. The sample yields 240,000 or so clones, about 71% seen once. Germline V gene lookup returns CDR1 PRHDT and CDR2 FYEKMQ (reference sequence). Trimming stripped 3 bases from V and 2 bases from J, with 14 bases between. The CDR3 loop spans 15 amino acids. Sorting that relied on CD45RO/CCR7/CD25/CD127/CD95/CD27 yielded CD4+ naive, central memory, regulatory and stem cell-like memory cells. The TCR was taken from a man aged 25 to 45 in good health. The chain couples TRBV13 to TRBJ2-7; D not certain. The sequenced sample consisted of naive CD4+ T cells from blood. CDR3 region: CASSFLGNVAYEQYF. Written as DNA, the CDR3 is TGTGCCAGCAGCTTTCTCGGTAACGTAGCCTACGAGCAGTACTTC.